A selection of T cell receptor beta chains follows, all from one sample in a study of technical replicates of blood from a handful of donors. Measured with immunoSEQ multiplex PCR; TCRdb has only the in-frame clones, and not every one. The repertoire holds over 50,000 clones, with almost 97% as singletons. Sequencing used T cells isolated from PBMCs. The receptors derive from a human donor in good health. The CDR3 runs from the conserved cysteine through the conserved F or W. The D gene is left open where the match is weak. Some rows mark clone size as missing; the rest say once, few, many or name a class of expanded clone.

D | J | V | size | DNA | CDR3
TRBD1 | TRBJ1-1 | TRBV7-8 | NA | TGTGCCAGCAGCTTGGACAGGGATTTGTACACTGAAGCTTTCTTT | CASSLDRDLYTEAFF
NA | TRBJ1-2 | TRBV29-1 | NA | TGCAGCGTTCCAGGGGATGGGGGCTATGGCTACACCTTC | CSVPGDGGYGYTF
NA | TRBJ2-7 | TRBV6-1 | NA | TGTGCCAGCAGCGACAGGCCTCCCTACGAGCAGTACTTC | CASSDRPPYEQYF
TRBD2 | TRBJ2-1 | TRBV29-1 | NA | TGCAGCGTTGAAGGACTAGCGGCCCAGGAGGGGCTATCCTACAATGAGCAGTTCTTC | CSVEGLAAQEGLSYNEQFF
TRBD1 | TRBJ1-1 | TRBV2 | NA | TGTGCCAGCAGTGCTCCGGGACAGGGGAACACTGAAGCTTTCTTT | CASSAPGQGNTEAFF
TRBD2 | TRBJ2-3 | TRBV5-1 | NA | TGCGCCAGCAGCTCTCGGGCGGGGACTAGCGGGGGGACCTCTACGCAGTATTTT | CASSSRAGTSGGTSTQYF
TRBD1 | TRBJ1-4 | TRBV19 | NA | TGTGCCAGTAGAACGGGACAGGGGAATGAAAAACTGTTTTTT | CASRTGQGNEKLFF
NA | TRBJ2-1 | TRBV25-1 | NA | TGTGCCAGCAGTGTGCCCCTCGGGCAGTTCTTC | CASSVPLGQFF
TRBD2 | TRBJ2-5 | TRBV12-5 | NA | TGTGCTAGTGGTTTGGACGGGGGGAAAGAGACCCAGTACTTC | CASGLDGGKETQYF
TRBD1 | TRBJ1-2 | TRBV4-1 | few | TGCGCCAGCAGCCAAGCCCAGACAGGGGGCAAGGGCTATGGCTACACCTTC | CASSQAQTGGKGYGYTF
NA | TRBJ1-1 | TRBV18 | NA | TGTGCCAGCTCACCGGACAGTCGAGTCGAAGCTTTCTTT | CASSPDSRVEAFF
NA | TRBJ2-1 | TRBV5-4 | NA | TGTGCCAGCAGCTTCAGGGCAGATGAGCAGTTCTTC | CASSFRADEQFF
TRBD1 | TRBJ2-5 | TRBV5-1 | NA | TGCGCCAGCAGCCACCCCCCGGGACAGGGGGCGCGAATCCGCCAAGAGACCCAGTACTTC | CASSHPPGQGARIRQETQYF
TRBD2 | TRBJ2-5 | TRBV11-2 | NA | TGTGCCAGCAGACGACTAGCGGGGGGGTACCAAGAGACCCAGTACTTC | CASRRLAGGYQETQYF
TRBD2 | TRBJ2-2 | TRBV14 | NA | TGTGCCAGCAGGTCTAGCGGGCCATCGAACACCGGGGAGCTGTTTTTT | CASRSSGPSNTGELFF
NA | TRBJ2-1 | TRBV25-1 | once | TGTGCCATCGGACGGGGTAATGAGCAGTTCTTC | CAIGRGNEQFF
TRBD2 | TRBJ2-7 | TRBV5-5 | NA | TGTGCCAGCAGCTTGGCCGTACTAGCGGGCTACGAGCAGTACTTC | CASSLAVLAGYEQYF
NA | TRBJ2-2 | TRBV11-3 | NA | TGTGCCAGCAGCTTAGAAAAAGCCTTCGCGAACACCGGGGAGCTGTTTTTT | CASSLEKAFANTGELFF
NA | TRBJ1-6 | TRBV2 | NA | TGTGCCAGCAACGGACGGGGTTCACCCCTCCACTTT | CASNGRGSPLHF
TRBD1 | TRBJ1-6 | TRBV11-3 | once | TGTGCCAGCAGCGTAGGACAGGGGAATTCACCCCTCCACTTT | CASSVGQGNSPLHF
NA | TRBJ2-7 | TRBV28 | NA | TGTGCCAGCAGCGTTTCCGACGGAGGGAGCTCCTACGAGCAGTACTTC | CASSVSDGGSSYEQYF
NA | TRBJ2-7 | TRBV7-2 | NA | TGTGCCAGCAGCTTAGCGGCGGAGGGCGCGGCCTACGAGCAGTACTTC | CASSLAAEGAAYEQYF
TRBD2 | TRBJ2-7 | TRBV11-3 | NA | TGTGCCAGCAGCTTAGGAGAGGCGGGGGGGTCGCGAGGGCAGTACTTC | CASSLGEAGGSRGQYF
NA | TRBJ2-7 | TRBV28 | NA | TGTGCCAGCAGGGGTAGAGGAGGGGGCAAGACCTACGAGCAGTACTTC | CASRGRGGGKTYEQYF
TRBD1 | TRBJ1-1 | TRBV2 | few | TGTGCCGCAGGGGGCGGCTCCTACACTGAAGCTTTCTTT | CAAGGGSYTEAFF
TRBD1 | TRBJ1-3 | TRBV5-4 | NA | TGTGCCAGCAGCTTCGGGACAGCGGCGGGAAACACCATATATTTT | CASSFGTAAGNTIYF
TRBD2 | TRBJ2-7 | TRBV9 | NA | TGTGCCAGCAGCGTAGCGGGGAGGGAGTCGGGGCTCTACGAGCAGTACTTC | CASSVAGRESGLYEQYF
TRBD1 | TRBJ2-5 | TRBV6-5 | NA | TGTGCCAGCAGTTACACGACAGGGGTCAAAGAGACCCAGTACTTC | CASSYTTGVKETQYF
NA | TRBJ2-1 | TRBV11-3 | NA | TGTGCCAGCAGCTTAGGGGTCTCTGTCACTAGCCCCCGGAATGAGCAGTTCTTC | CASSLGVSVTSPRNEQFF
TRBD2 | TRBJ2-7 | TRBV5-1 | NA | TGCGCCAGCAGCCAGGGACTAGCGGGAGGCTACGAGCAGTACTTC | CASSQGLAGGYEQYF
NA | TRBJ2-2 | TRBV2 | NA | TGTGCCAGCAGTGCAGGGTCGAGTATCCTGTTTTTT | CASSAGSSILFF
TRBD2 | TRBJ2-1 | TRBV2 | once | TGTGCCAGCCTAGCGGCATCCAATGAATACAATGAGCAGTTCTTC | CASLAASNEYNEQFF
NA | TRBJ2-1 | TRBV9 | NA | TGTGCCAGCACCGGAGGGGTATGGGGGGATGAGCAGTTCTTC | CASTGGVWGDEQFF
NA | TRBJ1-2 | TRBV5-1 | NA | TGCGCCAGCAGTTCGGACAGTCCTAACTATGGCTACACCTTC | CASSSDSPNYGYTF
NA | TRBJ2-7 | TRBV2 | NA | TGTGCCAGCAGTGTTGGGCAGGGCCGCTACGAGCAGTACTTC | CASSVGQGRYEQYF
TRBD1 | TRBJ1-4 | TRBV5-6 | NA | TGTGCCAGCAGTTTGGGACAGGGTGGAGAAAAACTGTTTTTT | CASSLGQGGEKLFF
NA | TRBJ2-7 | TRBV19 | NA | TGTGCCAGTAGGGCCGGGACACCTCCCTACGAGCAGTACTTC | CASRAGTPPYEQYF
NA | TRBJ1-2 | TRBV6-5 | once | TGTGCCAGCAGTTATCAGGGAGGTGGCTACACCTTC | CASSYQGGGYTF
TRBD2 | TRBJ2-7 | TRBV2 | NA | TGTGCCAGCCGCGGGAGTGTTGTTTCCTACGAGCAGTACTTC | CASRGSVVSYEQYF
NA | TRBJ2-4 | TRBV19 | NA | TGCCTTAAGCGGGCCCGAAACATTCAGTACTTC | CLKRARNIQYF
NA | TRBJ1-2 | TRBV12-5 | NA | TGTGCTAGTGGTTTGGCCAGGGTGTTTTCTGGCTACACCTTC | CASGLARVFSGYTF
NA | TRBJ1-2 | TRBV14 | NA | TGTGCCAGCAGCCAAGAAGGGGAGGACTATGGCTACACCTTC | CASSQEGEDYGYTF
TRBD1 | TRBJ2-1 | TRBV29-1 | NA | TGCAGCATGGGATCCGGGACAGTCTACAATGAGCAGTTCTTC | CSMGSGTVYNEQFF
NA | TRBJ1-5 | TRBV2 | few | TGTGCCAGCAGTGCAGTTCGGGCAGGGGGCAATCAGCCCCAGCATTTT | CASSAVRAGGNQPQHF
TRBD1 | TRBJ2-7 | TRBV6-5 | NA | TGTGCCAGCAGTTACTCCGGGACAGCACAGTACTTC | CASSYSGTAQYF
TRBD2 | TRBJ2-1 | TRBV7-8 | NA | TGTGCCAGCAGCTTAGAACAGAGACTAGCGGTACCGGGTCAGTTCTTC | CASSLEQRLAVPGQFF
TRBD1 | TRBJ1-3 | TRBV4-2 | NA | TGTGCCAGCAGCGGGCAGGGGGGCACAGGAAACACCATATATTTT | CASSGQGGTGNTIYF
TRBD1 | TRBJ1-1 | TRBV9 | NA | TGTGCCAGCAGCGCGGACAGGTCCGGGGAAGCTTTCTTT | CASSADRSGEAFF
NA | TRBJ1-1 | TRBV6-1 | NA | TGTGCCAGTTTATACGGGACTGAAGCTTTCTTT | CASLYGTEAFF
TRBD2 | TRBJ2-1 | TRBV6-4 | NA | TGTGCCAGCAGCGGACTAGCGGGGGGCCCCAATGAGCAGTTCTTC | CASSGLAGGPNEQFF